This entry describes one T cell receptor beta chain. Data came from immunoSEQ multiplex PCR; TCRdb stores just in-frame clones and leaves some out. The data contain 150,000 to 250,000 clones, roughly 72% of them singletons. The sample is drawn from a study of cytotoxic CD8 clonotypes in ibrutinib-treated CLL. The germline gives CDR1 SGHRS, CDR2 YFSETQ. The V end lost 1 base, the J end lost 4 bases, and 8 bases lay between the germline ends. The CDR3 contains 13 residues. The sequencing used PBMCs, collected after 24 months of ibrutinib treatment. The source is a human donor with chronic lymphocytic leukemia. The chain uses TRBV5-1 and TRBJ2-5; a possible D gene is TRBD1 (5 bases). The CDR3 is CASSLLQGETQYF. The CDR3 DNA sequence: TGCGCCAGCAGCTTGCTTCAGGGAGAGACCCAGTACTTC.